These T cell receptor beta chains were read from a single sample in a study of human T cells and chemical hapten exposure. TCRdb re-called the RACE reads through MiXCR, storing one row per CDR3 protein. Of approximately 60,000 distinct CDR3 sequences in the sample, around 11% are singletons; the top ten hold about 4%. This specimen consisted of whole blood, obtained in connection with sensitization to the hapten diphenylcyclopropenone (DPC). The receptors here all came from a woman between 35 and 50 years old with alopecia areata. Some clones in this sample may be carry-over from other donors' samples. Each CDR3 is given without its conserved first and last residue. The order of the fields is V gene, J gene, CDR3 protein.

V gene: TRBV19; J gene: TRBJ1-5; CDR3 protein: ASSIAGGNNQPQH
V gene: TRBV6-2/TRBV6-3; J gene: TRBJ2-7; CDR3 protein: ASSYRYEQY
V gene: TRBV18; J gene: TRBJ2-1; CDR3 protein: ASSPTLTGGSINEQF
V gene: TRBV25-1; J gene: TRBJ2-1; CDR3 protein: ATLGPAPPQPYNEQF
V gene: TRBV3-1; J gene: TRBJ1-1; CDR3 protein: ASSQTWLSPAF
V gene: TRBV7-9; J gene: TRBJ2-4; CDR3 protein: ASSSPPRGHSRGDIQY
V gene: TRBV7-2; J gene: TRBJ2-1; CDR3 protein: ASSLVASRGGQMF
V gene: TRBV7-9; J gene: TRBJ1-1; CDR3 protein: ASSFRNSGISEAF
V gene: TRBV21-1; J gene: TRBJ2-7; CDR3 protein: ASGDSGRPYEQY
V gene: TRBV7-6; J gene: TRBJ2-3; CDR3 protein: ASSLSGEDPTDTQY
V gene: TRBV5-4; J gene: TRBJ1-6; CDR3 protein: ASSLAGGANNSPLH
V gene: TRBV28; J gene: TRBJ2-3; CDR3 protein: ASLLAGATQY
V gene: TRBV2; J gene: TRBJ1-2; CDR3 protein: ASSDRNYGYT
V gene: TRBV2; J gene: TRBJ2-1; CDR3 protein: ASSPYTSEGEQF
V gene: TRBV20-1; J gene: TRBJ1-6; CDR3 protein: SADPTGTDLPLH
V gene: TRBV20-1; J gene: TRBJ2-7; CDR3 protein: SASGRVYEQY
V gene: TRBV29-1; J gene: TRBJ2-2; CDR3 protein: SVSPANTGELF
V gene: TRBV6-5; J gene: TRBJ2-1; CDR3 protein: ASSHGLLLSSYNEQF
V gene: TRBV20-1; J gene: TRBJ2-1; CDR3 protein: SAPGRGYNEQF
V gene: TRBV20-1; J gene: TRBJ2-7; CDR3 protein: SAPDEGTYEQY
V gene: TRBV7-9; J gene: TRBJ1-6; CDR3 protein: ASTGFGGNSPLH
V gene: TRBV6-5; J gene: TRBJ1-2; CDR3 protein: ASSRQQLYGYT
V gene: TRBV7-2; J gene: TRBJ2-5; CDR3 protein: ASSSGETQY
V gene: TRBV11-2; J gene: TRBJ1-6; CDR3 protein: ASSLEATHNSPLH